The rows below give T cell receptor beta chains drawn from one sample of a study of T cell changes during pregnancy in multiple sclerosis. The assay was immunoSEQ multiplex PCR, and TCRdb's table has in-frame clones only and misses some. Altogether about 110,000 clones are present, 91% being singletons, with the ten largest covering 3.5%. The material was peripheral blood, obtained after pregnancy. These receptors came from a female donor with multiple sclerosis, enrolled in a pregnancy study. The CDR3 runs from the conserved cysteine through the conserved F or W. Fields, in order: CDR3 length, clone size, D gene, J gene, V gene, CDR3 DNA, CDR3 protein. D genes are given only for firm matches. A row's size may be missing; if present it is once, few, many or a size class.

>12|NA|TRBD1|TRBJ2-7|TRBV30
TGTGCCTGCACCGGGACAGTCTACGAGCAGTACTTC
CACTGTVYEQYF
>15|NA|TRBD1|TRBJ2-5|TRBV29-1
TGCAGCGTTACTCCCAGGGGGTGGTACCAAGAGACCCAGTACTTC
CSVTPRGWYQETQYF
>15|NA|NA|TRBJ1-4|TRBV5-6
TGTGCCAGCAGCTTGGGGGGGGGCTGGCGTGAAAAACTGTTTTTT
CASSLGGGWREKLFF
>12|NA|NA|TRBJ1-4|TRBV9
TGTGCCAGCAGCTTTAGGGGTGAAAAACTGTTTTTT
CASSFRGEKLFF
>14|NA|TRBD1|TRBJ1-1|TRBV10-2
TGCGCCAGCAACGATCTTCCAGGGGGCACTGAAGCTTTCTTT
CASNDLPGGTEAFF
>18|NA|TRBD1|TRBJ2-7|TRBV7-2
TGTGCCAGCAGCCCCGTCCCAGCCAGACAGGGCGTGCGGTACGAGCAGTACTTC
CASSPVPARQGVRYEQYF
>14|NA|TRBD2|TRBJ2-5|TRBV4-1
TGCGCCAGCAGCCCCGGGACTAGTAAAGAGACCCAGTACTTC
CASSPGTSKETQYF
>16|NA|TRBD1|TRBJ2-7|TRBV5-1
TGCGCCAGCAGCTTGGGTGTGGACAGGGGTTTCTACGAGCAGTACTTC
CASSLGVDRGFYEQYF
>15|NA|TRBD2|TRBJ2-5|TRBV15
TGTGCCACCAGCAGAGTAGCGGGGGGCAAAGAGACCCAGTACTTC
CATSRVAGGKETQYF
>14|NA|TRBD1|TRBJ1-1|TRBV30
TGTGCCTGTACCGGGACAGGGGATCTAGGGAGAGCTTTCTTT
CACTGTGDLGRAFF
>15|NA|NA|TRBJ2-6|TRBV5-8
TGTGCCAGCAGCTCCGATAGCTCTGGGGCCAACGTCCTGACTTTC
CASSSDSSGANVLTF
>15|NA|TRBD1|TRBJ2-7|TRBV2
TGTGCCAGCAGTTCGGACAGGGCGCGTGGATACGAGCAGTACTTC
CASSSDRARGYEQYF
>14|NA|NA|TRBJ2-7|TRBV5-5
TGTGCCAGCAGCTTGGGGAGTACAGGGTACGAGCAGTACTTC
CASSLGSTGYEQYF
>13|NA|TRBD1|TRBJ2-7|TRBV29-1
TGCAGCGTTGAAAGGGACAGGGGAAGCGAGCAGTACTTC
CSVERDRGSEQYF
>18|NA|TRBD2|TRBJ2-3|TRBV5-1
TGCGCCAGCAGCCCACTAGGGGTAGCGGGGGGGCCTACAGATACGCAGTATTTT
CASSPLGVAGGPTDTQYF
>15|NA|NA|TRBJ1-2|TRBV6-5
TGTGCCAGCAGTTACAACACAGGGCGGAACTATGGCTACACCTTC
CASSYNTGRNYGYTF
>13|NA|TRBD1|TRBJ1-1|TRBV6-1
TGTGCCAGCAGTGAGGGACAGGTAACTGAAGCTTTCTTT
CASSEGQVTEAFF
>16|NA|TRBD2|TRBJ2-1|TRBV9
TGTGCCAGCAGCGGACAGTTAAGGACTAGCGGCGACGAGCAGTTCTTC
CASSGQLRTSGDEQFF
>14|NA|NA|TRBJ1-5|TRBV2
TGTGCCAGCAGTGTGGGCAGGGGCAATCAGCCCCAGCATTTT
CASSVGRGNQPQHF
>17|NA|TRBD1|TRBJ1-6|TRBV2
TGTGCCAGCAGTGTTTTTCCGGGACAGGGGTTAAATTCACCCCTCCACTTT
CASSVFPGQGLNSPLHF
>17|few|TRBD1|TRBJ1-6|TRBV25-1
TGTGCCAGCAGTGATCGACCCGGGACAGATTTTTTTTCACCCCTCCACTTT
CASSDRPGTDFFSPLHF